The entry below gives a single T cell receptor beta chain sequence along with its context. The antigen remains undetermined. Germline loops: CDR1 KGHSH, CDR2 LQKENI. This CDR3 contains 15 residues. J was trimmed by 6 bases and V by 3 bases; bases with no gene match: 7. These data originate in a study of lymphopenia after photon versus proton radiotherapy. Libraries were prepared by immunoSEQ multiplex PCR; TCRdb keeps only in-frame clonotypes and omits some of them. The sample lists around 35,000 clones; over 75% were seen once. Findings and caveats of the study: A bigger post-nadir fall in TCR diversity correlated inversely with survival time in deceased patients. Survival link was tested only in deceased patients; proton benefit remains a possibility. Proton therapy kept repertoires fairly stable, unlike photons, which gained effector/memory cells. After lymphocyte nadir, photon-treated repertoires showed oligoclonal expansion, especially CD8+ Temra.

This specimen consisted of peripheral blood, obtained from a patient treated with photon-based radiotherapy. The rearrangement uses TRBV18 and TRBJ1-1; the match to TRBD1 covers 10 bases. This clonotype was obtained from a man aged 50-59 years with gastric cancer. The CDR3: CASSPGTGAWSEAFF. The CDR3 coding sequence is TGTGCCAGCTCACCGGGGACAGGGGCTTGGTCTGAAGCTTTCTTT.